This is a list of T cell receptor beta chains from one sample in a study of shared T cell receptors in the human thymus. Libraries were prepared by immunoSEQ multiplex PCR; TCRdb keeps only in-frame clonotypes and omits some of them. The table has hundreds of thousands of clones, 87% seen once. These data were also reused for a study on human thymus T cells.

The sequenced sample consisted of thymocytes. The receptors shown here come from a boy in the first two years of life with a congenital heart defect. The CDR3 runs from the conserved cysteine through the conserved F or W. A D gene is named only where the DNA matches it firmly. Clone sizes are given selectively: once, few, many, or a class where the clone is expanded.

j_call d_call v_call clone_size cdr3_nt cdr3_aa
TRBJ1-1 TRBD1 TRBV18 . TGTGCCAGCTCACCAGGGAGGGACAGGGAAGCTTTCTTT CASSPGRDREAFF
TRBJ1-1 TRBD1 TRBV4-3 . TGCGCCAGCAGCCAGTCCCGGGACAGGGCCCTTAACACTGAAGCTTTCTTT CASSQSRDRALNTEAFF
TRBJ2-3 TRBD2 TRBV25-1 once TGTGCCAGCTCTCAACTAGCGGGGTGTGGAGATACGCAGTATTTT CASSQLAGCGDTQYF
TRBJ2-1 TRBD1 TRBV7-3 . TGTGCCAGCAGCCTAGGGGACAGGGGATACAATGAGCAGTTCTTC CASSLGDRGYNEQFF
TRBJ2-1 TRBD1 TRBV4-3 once TGCGCCAGCAGCCAAGGTCCAGGGGGCAATGAGCAGTTCTTC CASSQGPGGNEQFF
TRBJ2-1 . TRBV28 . TGTGCCAGCAGCTCCCTGGAGGGGAGAGAGCAGTTCTTC CASSSLEGREQFF
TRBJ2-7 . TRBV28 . TGTGCCAGCAGACCCAGGCCGTGCTACGAGCAGTACTTC CASRPRPCYEQYF
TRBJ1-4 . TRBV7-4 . TGTGCCAGCAGCTCGGACTCTAATGAAAAACTGTTTTTT CASSSDSNEKLFF
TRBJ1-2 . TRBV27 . TGTGCCAGCAGCCCCTGGTCATGGGTCGGGACACACGGCTACACCTTC CASSPWSWVGTHGYTF
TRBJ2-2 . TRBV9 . TGTGCCAGCAGCGTAGCACTTGCGAACACCGGGGAGCTGTTTTTT CASSVALANTGELFF
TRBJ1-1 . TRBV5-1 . TGCGCCAGCAGCTTGGTAACAGGGATCGACACTGAAGCTTTCTTT CASSLVTGIDTEAFF
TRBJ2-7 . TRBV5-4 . TGTGCCAGCAGCCCTTACCCGCCAGGGTTGGAGATTTACGAGCAGTACTTC CASSPYPPGLEIYEQYF
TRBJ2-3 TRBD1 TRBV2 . TGTGCCAGCAGTGAACCGGGACAGAGGGGCTCGGATACGCAGTATTTT CASSEPGQRGSDTQYF
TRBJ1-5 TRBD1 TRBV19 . TGTGCCAGTAGAAGGCAGGGGGCAATATGGGATCAGCCCCAGCATTTT CASRRQGAIWDQPQHF
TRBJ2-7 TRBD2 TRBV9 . TGTGCCAGCAGCCCCACGGGGCTAGCGGGAGATGGTGGGTCCTACGAGCAGTACTTC CASSPTGLAGDGGSYEQYF
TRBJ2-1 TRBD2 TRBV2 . TGTGCCAGCGAGCGGGGGGATTACAATGAGCAGTTCTTC CASERGDYNEQFF
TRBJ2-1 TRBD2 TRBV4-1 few TGCGCCAGCAGCCAGACGACTAGCGGGGGGGCAGATGAGCAGTTCTTC CASSQTTSGGADEQFF
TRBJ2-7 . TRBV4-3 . TGCGCCAGCAGCCAAGCTTTGACGGGGTCCTACGAGCAGTACTTC CASSQALTGSYEQYF
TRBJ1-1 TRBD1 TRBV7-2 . TGTGCCAGCAGTGACAGGGGGCCGACTGAAGCTTTCTTT CASSDRGPTEAFF
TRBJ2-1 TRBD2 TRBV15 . TGTGCCACCAGCAGCATCCAGGGACTAGCGGGAGAATATGAGCAGTTCTTC CATSSIQGLAGEYEQFF
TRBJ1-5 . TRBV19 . TGTGCCAGTAGTCCCCGGAGGCAGGATCAGCCCCAGCATTTT CASSPRRQDQPQHF
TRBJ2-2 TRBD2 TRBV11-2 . TGTGCCAGCAGCTCCCTACAACCGGGACTAATAAACACCGGGGAGCTGTTTTTT CASSSLQPGLINTGELFF
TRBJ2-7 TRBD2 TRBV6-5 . TGTGCCAGCACTAAAGGGACTAGCGGAACCTACGAGCAGTACTTC CASTKGTSGTYEQYF
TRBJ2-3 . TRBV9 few TGTGCCAGCAGCGTAGAGGGTATGCAGGGTACTTACACAGATACGCAGTATTTT CASSVEGMQGTYTDTQYF
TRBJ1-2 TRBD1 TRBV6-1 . TGTGCCAGCAGTGCTCCCGCCCGGGACAGGGAGGGTGGCTACACCTTC CASSAPARDREGGYTF
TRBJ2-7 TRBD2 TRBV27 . TGTGCTAGCAGTTTATCAGCGGGAGAGGGCGAGCAGTACTTC CASSLSAGEGEQYF
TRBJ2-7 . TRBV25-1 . TGTGCCAGCAGTGAACGTACTTCACGAAAAGGACAGTACTACGAGCAGTACTTC CASSERTSRKGQYYEQYF
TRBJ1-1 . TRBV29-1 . TGCAGCGTTGGGACCCCATGGGGGCCTGAGTCCATGAACACTGAAGCTTTCTTT CSVGTPWGPESMNTEAFF
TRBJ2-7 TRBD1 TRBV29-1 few TGCAGCGTTCAGGACAGGGGGGCCTACGAGCAGTACTTC CSVQDRGAYEQYF
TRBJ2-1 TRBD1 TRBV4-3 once TGCGCCAGCAGCCCCTCGGGGGACAGGGGTTACTACAATGAGCAGTTCTTC CASSPSGDRGYYNEQFF
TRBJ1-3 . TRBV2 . TGTGCCAGCAGCCCCTCGGTCCCTGCCGGGAAACTTGGAAACACCATATATTTT CASSPSVPAGKLGNTIYF
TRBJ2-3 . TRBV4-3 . TGCGCCAGCAGCCATCAGCGGCGGCTCGGGGATACGCAGTATTTT CASSHQRRLGDTQYF
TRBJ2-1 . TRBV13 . TGTGCCAGCACGGAAGGGGGGGCCCATGAGCAGTTCTTC CASTEGGAHEQFF
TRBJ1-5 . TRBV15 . TGTGCCACCAGCAGAGTATTTGGAGGCAATCAGCCCCAGCATTTT CATSRVFGGNQPQHF
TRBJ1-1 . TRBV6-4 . TGTGCCAGCCGCCAGAGGGCCGATATGAACACTGAAGCTTTCTTT CASRQRADMNTEAFF
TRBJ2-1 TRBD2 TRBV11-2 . TGTGCCAGCAGCTTAGGACTAGCGGGAGGGGGTCACTACAATGAGCAGTTCTTC CASSLGLAGGGHYNEQFF
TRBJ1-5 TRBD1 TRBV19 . TGTGCCAGTAGTATTGCAGCCCACAGGGGAAGCAATCAGCCCCAGCATTTT CASSIAAHRGSNQPQHF
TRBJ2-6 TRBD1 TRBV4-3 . TGCGCCAGCAGCCACCGGGACAGGGCGACCGGCTCTGGGGCCAACGTCCTGACTTTC CASSHRDRATGSGANVLTF
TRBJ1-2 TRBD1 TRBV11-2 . TGTGCCAGCAGCTTAGGCGGGACAGACTATGGCTACACCTTC CASSLGGTDYGYTF
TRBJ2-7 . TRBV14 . TGTGCCAGCAGCCATCCCCGGGACAAACGCGAGCAGTACTTC CASSHPRDKREQYF
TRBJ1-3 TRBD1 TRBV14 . TGTGCCAGCAGCCAAGTGCCAGGGGGCCGCAACACCATATATTTT CASSQVPGGRNTIYF
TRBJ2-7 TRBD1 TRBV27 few TGTGCCAGCAGTTTAAACCCCCGGGACAGGGAGGAAGAGCAGTACTTC CASSLNPRDREEEQYF
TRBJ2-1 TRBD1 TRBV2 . TGTGCCAGCAGTGAAAGGACAGGCGAGCAGTTCTTC CASSERTGEQFF
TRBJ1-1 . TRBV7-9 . TGTGCCAGCAGCTCAGACACCAACCATGAAGCTTTCTTT CASSSDTNHEAFF
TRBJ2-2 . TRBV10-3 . TGTGCCATCAGTGAAGGGGAAGACACCGGGGAGCTGTTTTTT CAISEGEDTGELFF
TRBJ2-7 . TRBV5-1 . TGCGCCAGCAGCTCGTTCTCTAGCAGGCACTCAAACTACGAGCAGTACTTC CASSSFSSRHSNYEQYF
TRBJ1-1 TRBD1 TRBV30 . TGTGCCTGGATAGCTCTGTGGGACAGGGACACTGAAGCTTTCTTT CAWIALWDRDTEAFF
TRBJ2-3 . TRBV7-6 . TGTGCCAGCAGCAGAGCAAATACGCAGTATTTT CASSRANTQYF
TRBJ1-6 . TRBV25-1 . TGTGCCAGCAGTGATGGTGGCGGTAATTCCCCCCTCCACTTT CASSDGGGNSPLHF
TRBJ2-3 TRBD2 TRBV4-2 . TGTGCCAGCAGCCAGCACAGCGGGGGGGCCCAAACTCCAGATACGCAGTATTTT CASSQHSGGAQTPDTQYF
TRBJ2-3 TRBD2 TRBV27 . TGTGCCAGCAGTCACAAGGGGACTAGCGGGGGGCCCACAGATACGCAGTATTTT CASSHKGTSGGPTDTQYF
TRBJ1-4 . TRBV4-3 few TGCGCCAGCAGCCAAGTGGATAGGGGCGGTGAAAAACTGTTTTTT CASSQVDRGGEKLFF
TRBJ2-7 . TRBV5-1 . TGCGCCAGCAGCCCCGGAGGGCGCTCTTACGAGCAGTACTTC CASSPGGRSYEQYF
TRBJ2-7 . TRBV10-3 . TGTGCCATCAGCCCGGACAGCTCCTACGAGCAGTACTTC CAISPDSSYEQYF